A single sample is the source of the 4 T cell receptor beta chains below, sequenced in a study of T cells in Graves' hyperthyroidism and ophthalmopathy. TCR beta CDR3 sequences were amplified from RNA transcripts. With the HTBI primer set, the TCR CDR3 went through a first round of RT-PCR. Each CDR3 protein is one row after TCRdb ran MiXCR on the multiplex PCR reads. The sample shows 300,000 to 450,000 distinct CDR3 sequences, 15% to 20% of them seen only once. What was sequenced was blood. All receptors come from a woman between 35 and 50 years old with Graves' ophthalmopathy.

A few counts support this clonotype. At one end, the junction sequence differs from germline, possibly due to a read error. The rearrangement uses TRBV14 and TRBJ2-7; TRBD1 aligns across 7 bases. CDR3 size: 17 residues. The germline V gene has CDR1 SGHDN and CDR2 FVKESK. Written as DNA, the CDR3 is TGTGCCAGCTGCCATCACCTTAGACAGGGACCAATCTACGAGCAGTACTTC. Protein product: CASCHHLRQGPIYEQYF.

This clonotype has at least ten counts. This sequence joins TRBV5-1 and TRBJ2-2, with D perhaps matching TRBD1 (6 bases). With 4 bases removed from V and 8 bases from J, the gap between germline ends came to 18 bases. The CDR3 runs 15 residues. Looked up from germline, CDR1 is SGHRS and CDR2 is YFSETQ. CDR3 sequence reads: CASSQIQGSEGELFF. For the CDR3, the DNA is TGCGCCAGCAGCCAGATACAGGGATCAGAGGGGGAGCTGTTTTTT.

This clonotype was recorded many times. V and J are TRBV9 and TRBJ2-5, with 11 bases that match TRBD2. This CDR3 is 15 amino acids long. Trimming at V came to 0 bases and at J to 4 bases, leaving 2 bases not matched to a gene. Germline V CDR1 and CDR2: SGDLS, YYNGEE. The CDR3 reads CASSVGLAGGETQYF. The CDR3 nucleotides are TGTGCCAGCAGCGTAGGGCTAGCGGGAGGAGAGACCCAGTACTTC.

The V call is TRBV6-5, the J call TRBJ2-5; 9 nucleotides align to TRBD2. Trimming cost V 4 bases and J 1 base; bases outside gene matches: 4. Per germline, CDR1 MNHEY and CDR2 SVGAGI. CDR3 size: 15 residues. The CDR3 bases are TGTGCCAGCAGTTGGGTTAGCGGGAGCCAAGAGACCCAGTACTTC. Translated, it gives CASSWVSGSQETQYF.